The following is a T cell receptor beta chain sequence with its context. No per-base quality is available; no much larger clone lies one base away. In blood, tetramer-binding CD4+ effector-memory gut-homing T cells were gated as CD3+, CD45RA-, CD62L- and integrin beta7+, with lineage markers excluded. To study recall of gluten-specific T cells, treated celiac disease patients who were on a gluten-free diet went through a 14-day oral dietary gluten challenge. An Aria II cell sorter was used to sort cells as single cells, and also in bulk when tetramer-positive cells were relatively plentiful. Before staining, peripheral blood mononuclear cells were isolated using Ficoll density gradient centrifugation and then cryopreserved. Before tetramer-binding CD4+ T cells were sorted, thawed cells were stained with a pool of PE-conjugated HLA-DQ:gluten tetramers presenting immunodominant gluten epitopes. Blood samples underwent tetramer-based enrichment after HLA-DQ:gluten tetramer staining.

Receptor amplification or capture employed single-cell sequencing. TCRdb names Illumina MiSeq as the instrument used. Three nested PCRs using multiplexed primers that cover all TRA and TRB V genes were used to amplify paired single-cell TCR-alpha and TCR-beta sequences. From the authors' description of their analysis: Selected pRESTO steps were used for read preprocessing, and IMGT/HighV-QUEST was used to assign V, D, J genes and CDR3 junctions. Single cells were retained only when identified as valid singletons with at most three chains, each chain being supported by 100 or more reads. A clonotype was defined by identical paired TCR-alpha/beta nucleotide sequences, and sharing across patients of only 0.15% to 0.2% pointed to negligible cross-contamination. In samples containing more than 20 cells, repertoire diversity was estimated using an undersampling-corrected Shannon index. Through fastp at Q25 and MiXCR, TCRdb rebuilt clones from the public reads, retaining in-frame beta chains. Merged by CDR3 protein, the rows form single entries marked with the most common genes and DNA. The V and J calls and clone size are TCRdb's, not the authors'. The sample includes roughly 640 distinct CDR3 sequences, with under 50% observed a single time. Roughly a third of the sample is taken by the ten largest.

From cysteine to phenylalanine, the CDR3 is 12 amino acids long. The entry retains the CDR3 DNA only, 36 bases that are in frame from base 1. The germline V gene gives CDR1 as SQVTM and CDR2 as ANQGSEA. V is clipped by 6 bases and J by 1 base, and the sequence between their germline boundaries is 9 bases long. The data were obtained in a study of T cells during gluten challenge in celiac disease (dated by TCRdb to the late 2010s). For the wider study: Paired single-cell TCR sequencing was done for fewer than 10 challenge participants who showed a significant increase in HLA-DQ:gluten tetramer-binding T cells. Blood was collected at baseline, day 6 and day 14 of the challenge, and duodenal biopsies at baseline and day 14. On the Illumina MiSeq, single-cell libraries were sequenced as paired-end 250 bp and bulk libraries as paired-end 300 bp. The research as a whole found: On day 6, circulating gluten-specific T cells had a lower sample-corrected Shannon diversity, showing that clonal expansion increased. Gluten-specific T cells in the circulation reached a peak on day 6, and the day-6 repertoire appeared to be made up largely of expanded preexisting memory clonotypes. In 7 patients, roughly 12-44% of single-cell TCR-alpha/beta clonotypes seen at the latest time point had also been present at baseline, compared with roughly 52-55% in the bulk data.

Rearrangement joined TRBV29-1 to TRBJ2-5, with no reliable assignment of the D segment. The sample was gluten-specific CD4+ T cells sorted from blood using tetramers, taken at baseline or on day 6, 14 or 28 of gluten challenge (not recorded which). This clonotype originated in a female donor with celiac disease. CDR3 loop: CSVGPLQETQYF. The nucleotide sequence reads TGCAGCGTCGGACCTCTCCAAGAGACCCAGTACTTC.